Included here is one T cell receptor beta chain sequence, with context. Original handling: Counts of nucleated cells, estimated from reference gene primer amplification, were obtained. Data came from immunoSEQ multiplex PCR; TCRdb stores just in-frame clones and leaves some out. D and trimming come from the DNA, and the V and J calls and clone size come from that table. The sample has more than 110,000 clones, roughly four fifths seen once. CDR3 length: 15 amino acids. Looked up from germline, CDR1 is SGHNT and CDR2 is YYREEE (reference sequence). J was trimmed by 1 base and V by 1 base; bases with no gene match: 4. These data are taken from a study of blood T cell repertoires in COVID-19.

This clonotype was sampled from a woman aged 80 or older with active or convalescent COVID-19. Input material: peripheral blood. The chain combines TRBV5-4 with TRBJ1-1; 7 nucleotides line up with TRBD1. The CDR3 nucleotides are TGTGCCAGCAGCTTGATGGGACAGAGGAACACTGAAGCTTTCTTT. Its translation: CASSLMGQRNTEAFF. Combining the CDR3 with reference TRBV5-4 and TRBJ1-1 gives the whole variable domain ETGVTQSPTHLIKTRGQQVTLRCSSQSGHNTVSWYQQALGQGPQFIFQYYREEENGRGNFPPRFSGLQFPNYSSELNVNALELDDSALYLCASSLMGQRNTEAFFGQGTRLTVV.